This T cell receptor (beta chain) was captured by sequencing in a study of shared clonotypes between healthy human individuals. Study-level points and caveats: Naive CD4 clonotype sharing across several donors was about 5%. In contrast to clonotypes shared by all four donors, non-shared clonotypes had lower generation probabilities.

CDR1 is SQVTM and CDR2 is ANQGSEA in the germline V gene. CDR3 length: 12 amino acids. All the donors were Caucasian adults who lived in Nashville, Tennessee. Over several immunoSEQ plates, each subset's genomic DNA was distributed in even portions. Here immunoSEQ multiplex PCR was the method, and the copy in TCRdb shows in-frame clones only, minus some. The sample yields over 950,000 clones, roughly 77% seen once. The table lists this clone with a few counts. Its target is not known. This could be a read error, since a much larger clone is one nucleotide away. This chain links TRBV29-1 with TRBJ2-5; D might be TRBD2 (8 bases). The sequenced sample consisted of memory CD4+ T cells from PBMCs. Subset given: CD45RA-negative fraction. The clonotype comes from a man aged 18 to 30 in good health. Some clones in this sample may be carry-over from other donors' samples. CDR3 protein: CGGGTAQETQYF. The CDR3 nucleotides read TGCGGCGGGGGGACAGCCCAAGAGACCCAGTACTTC.